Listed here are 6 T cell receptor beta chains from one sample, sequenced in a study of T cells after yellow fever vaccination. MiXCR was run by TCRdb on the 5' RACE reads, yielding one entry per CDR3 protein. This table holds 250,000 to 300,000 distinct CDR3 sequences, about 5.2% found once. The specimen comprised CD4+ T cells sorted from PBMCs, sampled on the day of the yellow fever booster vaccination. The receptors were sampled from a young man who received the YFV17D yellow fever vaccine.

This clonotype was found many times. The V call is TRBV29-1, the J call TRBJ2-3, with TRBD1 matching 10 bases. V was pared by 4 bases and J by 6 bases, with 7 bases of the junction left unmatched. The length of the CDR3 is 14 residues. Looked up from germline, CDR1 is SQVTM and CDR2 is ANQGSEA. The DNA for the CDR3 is TGCAGCGTTGCCCGGGACAGGGGAGCCGATACGCAGTATTTT. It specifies CSVARDRGADTQYF.

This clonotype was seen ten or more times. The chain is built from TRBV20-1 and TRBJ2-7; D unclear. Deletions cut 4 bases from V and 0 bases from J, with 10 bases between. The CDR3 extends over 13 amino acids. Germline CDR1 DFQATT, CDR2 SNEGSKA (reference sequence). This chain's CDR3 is CSAKGLGSYEQYV. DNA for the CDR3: TGCAGTGCTAAGGGCCTGGGCTCCTACGAGCAGTACGTC.

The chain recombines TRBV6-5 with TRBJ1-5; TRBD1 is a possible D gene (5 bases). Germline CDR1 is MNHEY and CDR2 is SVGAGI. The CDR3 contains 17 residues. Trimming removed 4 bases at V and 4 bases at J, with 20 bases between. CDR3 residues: CASSSQRSGRGNQPQHF. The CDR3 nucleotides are TGTGCCAGCAGTTCCCAACGATCAGGGAGAGGTAATCAGCCCCAGCATTTT.

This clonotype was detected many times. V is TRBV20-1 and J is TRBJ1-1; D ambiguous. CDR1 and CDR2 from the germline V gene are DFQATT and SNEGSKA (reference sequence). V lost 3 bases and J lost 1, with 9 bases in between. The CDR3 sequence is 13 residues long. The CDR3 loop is CSASGRWNTEAFF. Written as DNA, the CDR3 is TGCAGTGCTAGCGGCAGATGGAACACTGAAGCTTTCTTT.

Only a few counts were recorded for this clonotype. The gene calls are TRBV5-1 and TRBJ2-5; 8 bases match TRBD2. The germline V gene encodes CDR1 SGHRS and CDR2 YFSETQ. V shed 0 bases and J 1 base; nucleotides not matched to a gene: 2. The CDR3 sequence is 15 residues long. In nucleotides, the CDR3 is TGCGCCAGCAGCTTGGTAGCGGGGAGCCAAGAGACCCAGTACTTC. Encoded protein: CASSLVAGSQETQYF. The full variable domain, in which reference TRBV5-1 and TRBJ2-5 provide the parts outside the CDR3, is KAGVTQTPRYLIKTRGQQVTLSCSPISGHRSVSWYQQTPGQGLQFLFEYFSETQRNKGNFPGRFSGRQFSNSRSEMNVSTLELGDSALYLCASSLVAGSQETQYFGPGTRLLVL.

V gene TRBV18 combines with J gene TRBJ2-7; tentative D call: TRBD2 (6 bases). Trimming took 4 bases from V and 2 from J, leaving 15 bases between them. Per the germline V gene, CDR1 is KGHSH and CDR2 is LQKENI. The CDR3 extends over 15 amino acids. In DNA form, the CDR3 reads TGTGCCAGCTCACGGGGGGACGGAATTCCCTACGAGCAGTACTTC. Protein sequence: CASSRGDGIPYEQYF. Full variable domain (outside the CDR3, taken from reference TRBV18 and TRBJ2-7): NAGVMQNPRHLVRRRGQEARLRCSPMKGHSHVYWYRQLPEEGLKFMVYLQKENIIDESGMPKERFSAEFPKEGPSILRIQQVVRGDSAAYFCASSRGDGIPYEQYFGPGTRLTVT.